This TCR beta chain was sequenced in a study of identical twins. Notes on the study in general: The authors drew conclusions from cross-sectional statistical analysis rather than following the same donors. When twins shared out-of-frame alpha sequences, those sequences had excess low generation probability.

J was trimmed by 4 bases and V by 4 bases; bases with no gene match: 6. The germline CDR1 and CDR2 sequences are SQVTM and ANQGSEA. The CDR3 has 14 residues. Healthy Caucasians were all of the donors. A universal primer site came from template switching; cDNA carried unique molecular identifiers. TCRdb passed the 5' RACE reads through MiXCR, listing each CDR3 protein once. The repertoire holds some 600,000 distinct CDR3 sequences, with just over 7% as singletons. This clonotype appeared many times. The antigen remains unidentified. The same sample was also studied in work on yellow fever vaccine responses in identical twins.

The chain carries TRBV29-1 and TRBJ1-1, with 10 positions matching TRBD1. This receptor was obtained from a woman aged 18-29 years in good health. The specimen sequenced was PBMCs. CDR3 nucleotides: TGCAGCGTTGCTACCGGGACAGGGGCCACTGAAGCTTTCTTT. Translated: CSVATGTGATEAFF. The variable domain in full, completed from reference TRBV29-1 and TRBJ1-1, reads SAVISQKPSRDICQRGTSLTIQCQVDSQVTMMFWYRQQPGQSLTLIATANQGSEATYESGFVIDKFPISRPNLTFSTLTVSNMSPEDSSIYLCSVATGTGATEAFFGQGTRLTVV.